Described below is a single T cell receptor beta chain sequence and its context. Its antigen remains unidentified. No much larger clone is present one base from it, and per-base qualities are unavailable. These data come from a study of cytomegalovirus exposure and HLA in healthy donors (TCRdb year 2017). Regarding the study in general: An earlier analysis of 587 of the donors reported approximately 270 Gb of sequence data and 117 million unique TCR beta sequences from roughly 200 million T cells. An early release covering about 600 HLA-typed donors comprised around 300 gigabases of sequencing data and approximately 85 million unique TCR sequences. Of the 300 to 450 genotyped donors, 70% to 90% were placed in the genetic ancestry cluster associated with self-reported Caucasian donors. The aim of the study was to test whether cataloging public T cell receptors could identify signatures of past pathogen exposure. Using immunosequencing, the study profiled T cell repertoires from 640 or so subjects and related those repertoires to cytomegalovirus serostatus. Besides the first cohort of about 730 subjects, a separate validation cohort made up of about 120 different subjects was used. To predict cytomegalovirus infection status, the study brought together high-throughput TCR immunosequencing, statistical association of individual TCRs with disease status, and machine learning. In a later analysis, previously published TCR beta repertoires from roughly 710 donors were re-analyzed and high-resolution HLA genotyping was added so that TCR occurrence patterns could be studied. The later analysis used no new phenotypic data to find candidate immune exposures, relying instead on TCR beta sequences and their occurrence across donors. An earlier analysis of a few hundred of the donors applied high-throughput TCR beta sequencing to assess whether each TCR beta V gene segment acted as functional or pseudogenic. Donor age, sex, ethnicity and CMV serostatus were collected together with the repertoire data. Genome-wide SNP genotypes for about 65% of the 666 donors were used in a later genetic analysis, which treated that subset as a discovery cohort. Every repertoire in the discovery cohort had been generated on one and the same sequencing platform. Both class I and class II loci were covered by HLA typing, at four-digit resolution. Typing coverage varied by locus: roughly 629-630 donors for A, B, C, DRB1 and DQB1; more than 500 for DQA1; 606 for DPA1; approximately 470 for DPB1. Roughly five DR-DQ haplotypes were treated as single units for association and clustering because of strong linkage in the cohort. Across about 380 genotyped donors of the cohort, an average of roughly 250,000 unique TCR beta nucleotide sequences per donor were sequenced, and roughly 20% of those sequences were non-productive. Broad study findings and their caveats: A later genetic analysis associated a missense DCLRE1C variant with V-gene and J-gene trimming of TCR beta chains, and an independent cohort replicated the association. When HLA alleles, especially DR and DQ, strongly co-occurred, TCR associations were difficult to assign to individual alleles. According to a later analysis, parvovirus B19, influenza, CMV and Epstein-Barr virus appeared linked to several top co-occurrence clusters. A few of the identified cytomegalovirus-associated TCR beta chains were confirmed in vitro to be specific for cytomegalovirus antigens. The presence/absence analyses assumed that sequencing depth was roughly uniform across donors, and that assumption may not be true. Seventeen rarely observed V segments, including chromosome 9 orphons, were excluded from the earlier analysis of about 600 of the donors because counts were too low. A later analysis found that TCR association rates varied across HLA loci, with DRB1 alleles showing the most associated TCRs and HLA-C alleles the fewest. A further reported finding was that TCR beta sequences accurately predicted the HLA-A and HLA-B alleles for most subjects in the first cohort. Because some donors lacked HLA typing at each locus, the association tests relied only on the typed subset. An earlier analysis of approximately 600 of the donors showed that most TCR beta V segments appeared in productive rearrangements either about 87% or about 30% of the time, which broadly matched IMGT annotations. The cohort was sequenced for TCR beta chains only, and without alpha or paired-chain data the features that could be detected were limited. The only immune exposure information available for the cohort was CMV serostatus. The classifier was reported to diagnose cytomegalovirus status with high specificity and sensitivity in both the original cohort and the validation cohort. In a later genetic analysis, fewer N-insertions in productive TCRs were reported among donors in an Asian-associated ancestry cluster than the approximately 630-donor mean. A later analysis found that most CMV-associated TCR beta chains appeared HLA-restricted, with HLA associations seemingly driven largely by CMV exposure. Most TCR sequences were observed very rarely across donors, whereas some public TCRs were present in many individuals. According to the authors, the approach could potentially be generalized to other disease states and immunological phenotypes. Linkage disequilibrium might explain the correlated functional status among segregating V segments, but an unknown experimental factor could not be ruled out. In a later analysis, HLA-associated TCR beta chains were found to be more clonally expanded and to have lower generation probabilities than equally common non-associated chains. Some IMGT-functional V segments, including TRBV6-2 and TRBV6-3, could not be told apart with the 87-base-pair reads, so those segments were excluded. At a false discovery rate of 0.05, a later analysis linked roughly 17,000 TCR beta sequences to specific HLA alleles. The sequencing pipeline was judged likely to have produced a cluster of highly shared sequence variants as a technical artifact. In the study, about 150 TCR beta chains were listed as associated with cytomegalovirus.

The cohort consisted of some 670 healthy bone marrow donors. Cohort members were all nominally healthy when sampled, although unrecorded immune exposures were likely present. The donor tested CMV seronegative, placing the donor among the 350 or so seronegative members of the cohort. A peripheral blood sample was provided by each donor, and peripheral blood mononuclear cells were used for TCR beta sequencing. The Qiagen DNeasy Blood Extraction Kit was used to extract genomic DNA from the blood cell samples. Library preparation employed the immunoSEQ multiplex PCR assay. For the multiplex PCR, a mixture combining 60 forward primers for TCR Vbeta segments and 13 reverse primers for TCR Jbeta segments was used. Amplification of the CDR3 region of rearranged TCR beta genes was performed with a multiplex PCR assay on genomic DNA. The amplified TCR beta libraries were sequenced on the Illumina HiSeq System as 87-base-pair reads. Processing in the source paper ran as follows. A later analysis counted about 80 million unique TCR beta chains across the 550 to 750 repertoires, and around 9.9 million of these chains were shared by at least two donors. Raw reads were error-corrected and collapsed into unique sequences by a nearest-neighbor algorithm in which closely related sequences were merged to remove PCR and sequencing errors. V, D and J gene segments were assigned by aligning CDR3 sequences to IMGT reference sequences. For a sequence to be retained, a match of at least six nucleotides to both a V gene segment and a J gene segment was required. A rearrangement counted as productive if the CDR3 had no stop codons and remained in frame with V and J, and every other rearrangement counted as non-productive. CDR3 was defined by IMGT convention, running from the second conserved V-encoded cysteine to the conserved J-encoded phenylalanine. Sequences without an unambiguous match to a single V gene segment were excluded from the earlier analysis of several hundred of the donors. An earlier analysis of a few hundred of the donors called V segments functional above 56.7% productive rearrangements and segregating when the between-donor standard deviation exceeded 5%. A statistical classification framework was built to diagnose cytomegalovirus status from the catalog of TCR beta chain sequences. V and J gene assignment, in a later analysis, came from comparing TCR nucleotide sequences with IMGT/GENE-DB human TR gene sequences. A later analysis assigned CDR3 sequences and most-parsimonious VDJ recombination scenarios with the TCRdist pipeline. In a later analysis, every TCR beta chain was defined by the combination of its CDR3 amino acid sequence and its V-gene family, and reads without a unique V-gene family were dropped. To address suspected cross-contamination and a sequencing artifact, a later analysis removed around 600 highly shared, low-generation-probability nucleotide sequences. In a later analysis, a clonal expansion index for each public chain was calculated from normalized within-repertoire ranks of inferred template counts. In a later analysis, generation probabilities were computed with a VDJ recombination model fitted to out-of-frame rearrangements, and the resulting probabilities were checked against IGoR. In a later analysis, TCR-TCR, TCR-HLA and TCR-CMV co-occurrence was scored with hypergeometric tests, and a repertoire-size bias correction was applied to TCR pairs. To estimate false discovery rates, a later analysis permuted the HLA or CMV assignments 20 times. In a later analysis, co-occurring TCRs were grouped using DBSCAN, with TCRdist sequence similarity added in when clustering inside HLA-allele-positive subsets. Co-occurrence clustering excluded repertoires with fewer than 30,000 or more than 120,000 public chains, plus five with anomalous nucleotide sharing. Not all clones reach the TCRdb copy of this immuneACCESS table, which keeps in-frame sequences only. Checked studies attribute under half of the gap to unresolved V genes and leave the rest unexplained. V, J and clone size were drawn from that table, and D and trimming were deduced from the DNA. The table for this sample lists around 220,000 clones; roughly 79% of them were counted only once. The top ten clones comprise around 1.8% of the sample.

Inclusive of the bounding cysteine and phenylalanine, the CDR3 is 13 residues long. This entry keeps only the CDR3 DNA: 39 bases, framed from base 1. The CDR1 and CDR2 encoded by the germline V gene are SGHVS and FNYEAQ. Trimming leaves V shorter by 2 bases and J shorter by 5 bases, with the junction holding 2 bases beyond the gene matches. The chain is made from TRBV7-6 and TRBJ2-7; 8 bases in the junction line up with TRBD1. The sequenced sample consisted of PBMCs. The TCR was taken from a man younger than 35 in good health and CMV-seronegative. The nucleotide sequence reads TGTGCCAGCAGCTTACAGGGGGCGAACGAGCAGTACTTC. It is translated as CASSLQGANEQYF.